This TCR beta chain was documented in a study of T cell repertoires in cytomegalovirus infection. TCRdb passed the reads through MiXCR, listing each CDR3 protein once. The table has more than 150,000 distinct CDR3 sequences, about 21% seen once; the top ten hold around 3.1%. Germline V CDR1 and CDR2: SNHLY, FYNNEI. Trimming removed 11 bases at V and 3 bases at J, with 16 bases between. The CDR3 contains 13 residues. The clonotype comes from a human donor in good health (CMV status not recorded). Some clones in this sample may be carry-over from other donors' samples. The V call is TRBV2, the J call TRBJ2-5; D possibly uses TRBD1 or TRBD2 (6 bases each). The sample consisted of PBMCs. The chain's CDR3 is CAAGGGQEETQYF. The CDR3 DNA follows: TGTGCCGCAGGAGGGGGGCAGGAAGAGACCCAGTACTTC.